The entry that follows covers one T cell receptor beta chain sequence. The antigen is unknown. The sample is drawn from a study of T cells after yellow fever vaccination. Overall study findings and caveats: Detected again after the booster were most primary-vaccination clones, at nearly 97% CD4 and 70% to 90% CD8.

Trimming stripped 3 bases from V and 5 bases from J, with 10 bases between. The CDR3 is 13 residues long. Per germline, CDR1 MNHEY and CDR2 SMNVEV (reference sequence). In TCRdb, the 5' RACE reads were re-called with MiXCR into one record per CDR3 protein. The table shows about 350,000 distinct CDR3 sequences, with 9.5% to 13% occurring only once. This clonotype was obtained from a man between 18 and 35 years old who received the YFV17D yellow fever vaccine. Sequences were derived from PBMCs, sampled on the day of the first yellow fever vaccination. This sequence joins TRBV27 and TRBJ2-5; maybe TRBD1 (5 bases). The CDR3 nucleotides are TGTGCCAGCAGTTTCCAGGACAAGGAGACCCAGTACTTC. Translated, it gives CASSFQDKETQYF.